This T cell receptor (beta chain) was sequenced during a study of blood T cell repertoires in COVID-19. Individuals drawn from 24 US areas were roughly 18 to 100 years old. This CDR3 region has 14 residues. The V gene lost 1 base and the J gene lost 4 bases, with 7 bases spanning the gap. In germline, CDR1 is LGHNA, CDR2 YNFKEQ. Original methodology: Counts of nucleated cells, estimated from reference gene primer amplification, were obtained. The protocol was immunoSEQ multiplex PCR, while the TCRdb copy is restricted to in-frame clones and leaves out a portion. V and J calls and clone size come straight from that table; D and trimming were deduced from the DNA. The repertoire includes 200,000 to 300,000 clones, roughly 86% of them detected once, and 2% to 2.5% sits in the top ten.

Sequenced material: PBMCs or T cells enriched from blood (not recorded which). The chain couples TRBV4-2 to TRBJ2-2, with D unclear. This TCR was recovered from a woman between 45 and 60 years old who had recovered from COVID-19. As DNA, the CDR3 is TGTGCCAGCAGCCAAGTATTCGGCACCGGGGAGCTGTTTTTT. Its protein is CASSQVFGTGELFF.